The sequence of this T cell receptor beta chain was determined in a study of blood T cell repertoires in COVID-19. The length of the CDR3 is 15 residues. Germline V gene data show CDR1 as MNHEY and CDR2 as SVGEGT. V lost 6 bases to trimming and J lost 4 bases, with 18 bases between them. Profiling relied on immunoSEQ multiplex PCR, and the TCRdb table lists in-frame clones only, not all of them. The data show around 250,000 clones, around 85% seen once. The receptor comes from a woman between 45 and 60 years old with acute COVID-19. The chain is built from TRBV6-2 or TRBV6-3 and TRBJ1-2, with TRBD1 as a possible D gene (6 bases). Sequenced input: PBMCs or T cells enriched from blood (not recorded which). The chain's CDR3 is CASSPRRGSGYGYTF. The CDR3 DNA is TGTGCCAGCAGCCCTCGCAGGGGTTCAGGCTATGGCTACACCTTC.